These 9 T cell receptor beta chains were sequenced from one sample in a study of cytomegalovirus exposure and HLA in healthy donors (dated by TCRdb to the late 2010s). Library generation was performed with the immunoSEQ multiplex PCR assay. A mixture of 60 forward primers for TCR Vbeta segments and 13 reverse primers for TCR Jbeta segments was used in the multiplex PCR. TCRdb carries this immuneACCESS record with in-frame sequences only. Its versions omit some clonotypes, under half of them owing to an unresolved V gene in the studies checked, with the rest unexplained. A total of roughly 130,000 clones appear in this sample, 8.5% of them only once. The ten largest clones capture about 5.5% of the sample. The source material was PBMCs. These receptors all come from a man aged 40-50 years in good health and CMV-seronegative.

The chain recombines TRBV2 with TRBJ1-2; TRBD1 aligns across 7 bases. The V segment lost 6 bases and the J segment 2 bases; nucleotides outside the gene matches: 9. This CDR3 has 15 residues. Germline CDR1 is SNHLY and CDR2 is FYNNEI. CDR3 nucleotide sequence: TGTGCCAGCAGCAAAAGGACAGGTGCCAACTATGGCTACACCTTC. Translating it yields CASSKRTGANYGYTF.

The chain is built from TRBV7-2 and TRBJ1-6; D unclear. The CDR3 runs to 15 residues. V lost 7 bases, J lost 7 bases, and 17 bases lay in between. Germline V gene data show CDR1 as SGHTA and CDR2 as FQGNSA. The CDR3 DNA reads as TGTGCCAGCACCAGAACCCGGGAAAGAAATTCACCCCTCCACTTT. It codes for CASTRTRERNSPLHF.

This chain connects TRBV19 to TRBJ1-6; the D is unclear. CDR3 length: 16 residues. V was trimmed by 3 bases and J by 0 bases, leaving 9 bases between them. Looked up from germline, CDR1 is LNHDA and CDR2 is SQIVND (reference sequence). CDR3 DNA: TGTGCCAGTAGTATTACAGTTGGCTCCTATAATTCACCCCTCCACTTT. Protein product: CASSITVGSYNSPLHF.

The rearrangement links TRBV7-2 to TRBJ2-2, with 7 bases lining up with TRBD2. The trim removed 1 base at V and 4 bases at J, leaving 6 bases unmatched. CDR1 and CDR2 (germline): SGHTA, FQGNSA. The CDR3 consists of 16 residues. CDR3 in amino acids: CASSLGAGLFTGELFF. The DNA for the CDR3 is TGTGCCAGCAGCTTAGGGGCGGGACTATTCACCGGGGAGCTGTTTTTT. The full variable domain, in which reference TRBV7-2 and TRBJ2-2 provide the parts outside the CDR3, is GAGVSQSPSNKVTEKGKDVELRCDPISGHTALYWYRQSLGQGLEFLIYFQGNSAPDKSGLPSDRFSAERTGGSVSTLTIQRTQQEDSAVYLCASSLGAGLFTGELFFGEGSRLTVL.

This clone was counted only a few times. The chain uses TRBV29-1 and TRBJ2-5; TRBD1 might be the D (6 bases). Germline V gives CDR1 SQVTM, CDR2 ANQGSEA. The CDR3 has 12 residues. Trimming shortened V by 2 bases and J by 4 bases, and 8 bases separated the two germline ends. The CDR3 coding sequence is TGCAGCGTTGAACAGGGGAGAGAGACCCAGTACTTC. It specifies CSVEQGRETQYF. The full variable domain, with the rest looked up from reference TRBV29-1 and TRBJ2-5, is SAVISQKPSRDICQRGTSLTIQCQVDSQVTMMFWYRQQPGQSLTLIATANQGSEATYESGFVIDKFPISRPNLTFSTLTVSNMSPEDSSIYLCSVEQGRETQYFGPGTRLLVL.

This clone was seen more than once but under ten times. The J gene is TRBJ2-3, the V gene TRBV4-2; TRBD2 aligns across 10 bases. This CDR3 is 17 amino acids long. The trim removed 3 bases at V and 2 bases at J, leaving 8 bases unmatched. The germline gives CDR1 LGHNA, CDR2 YNFKEQ. The CDR3 protein is CASSQQLAGDPTDTQYF. The CDR3 nucleotides read TGTGCCAGCAGCCAGCAGCTAGCGGGGGATCCCACAGATACGCAGTATTTT.

This clone was seen only a few times. The CDR3 region is CASSLMGGFIDGELFF. The DNA of the CDR3 is TGTGCCAGCAGCTTAATGGGAGGATTCATCGATGGGGAGCTGTTTTTT. V gene TRBV7-2 combines with J gene TRBJ2-2; D might be TRBD2 (6 bases). The ends were cut back, 2 bases at V and 8 bases at J, with 18 bases in the middle. CDR3 length equals 16 residues. The germline V gene encodes CDR1 SGHTA and CDR2 FQGNSA.

This clone was seen only a few times. CDR3: CASSATRTAEAFF. In DNA, the CDR3 is TGTGCCAGCAGCGCAACTAGGACGGCTGAAGCTTTCTTT. The rearrangement joins TRBV2 to TRBJ1-1; D is unresolved. V lost 6 bases and J 6 bases, leaving 14 bases between the germline ends. The length of the CDR3 is 13 residues. Germline values: CDR1 SNHLY, CDR2 FYNNEI. Combining the CDR3 with reference TRBV2 and TRBJ1-1 gives the whole variable domain EPEVTQTPSHQVTQMGQEVILRCVPISNHLYFYWYRQILGQKVEFLVSFYNNEISEKSEIFDDQFSVERPDGSNFTLKIRSTKLEDSAMYFCASSATRTAEAFFGQGTRLTVV.

This clone was observed a handful of times. The V call is TRBV6-5, the J call TRBJ2-5; the D gene is possibly TRBD2 (6 bases). Germline V gene sequence: CDR1 MNHEY, CDR2 SVGAGI. V was pared by 4 bases and J by 2 bases, with 8 bases between. The length of the CDR3 is 13 residues. DNA of the CDR3: TGTGCCAGCAGTTCGGGGGTTCAAGAGACCCAGTACTTC. This translates into CASSSGVQETQYF.